The 9 T cell receptor beta chains below come from one sample, sequenced in a study of T cells in Graves' hyperthyroidism and ophthalmopathy. There were TCR beta CDR3 regions amplified from RNA transcripts. When the TCR CDR3 underwent first-round RT-PCR, the HTBI primer set was used. Each CDR3 protein is one row after TCRdb ran MiXCR on the multiplex PCR reads. The sample lists around 700,000 distinct CDR3 sequences, around 40% occurring once. The sample taken for sequencing was blood. These receptors were obtained from a woman aged 40 to 50 with Graves' hyperthyroidism.

V is TRBV7-9 and J is TRBJ2-1; TRBD1 matches 8 bases. This CDR3 has 15 residues. With 5 bases clipped from V and 1 base from J, the junction kept 4 bases outside the gene matches. Germline lookup yields CDR1 SEHNR and CDR2 FQNEAQ (reference sequence). The CDR3: CASSIGTGSYNEQFF. DNA for the CDR3: TGTGCCAGCAGCATCGGGACAGGATCCTACAATGAGCAGTTCTTC.

The rearrangement links TRBV7-2 to TRBJ1-6; D gene ambiguous. Germline lookup yields CDR1 SGHTA and CDR2 FQGNSA. V dropped 9 bases and J dropped 4 bases, with 16 bases sitting between them. This CDR3 comprises 15 residues. The CDR3 here is CASPGLRSYNSPLHF. DNA for the CDR3: TGTGCCAGTCCGGGCCTCAGGTCATATAATTCACCCCTCCACTTT.

The sample holds a few counts of this clonotype. The chain uses TRBV19 and TRBJ2-5; D tentatively fits TRBD1 or TRBD2 (5 bases each). The CDR3 runs 15 residues. V lost 5 bases and J lost 9, with 22 bases in between. Per germline, CDR1 LNHDA and CDR2 SQIVND (reference sequence). This CDR3 reads CASSPGTGTLGSQYF. The CDR3 region has the DNA TGTGCCAGTAGTCCCGGGACCGGGACCCTTGGGTCCCAGTACTTC. Based on the CDR3 plus reference TRBV19 and TRBJ2-5, the full variable domain is DGGITQSPKYLFRKEGQNVTLSCEQNLNHDAMYWYRQDPGQGLRLIYYSQIVNDFQKGDIAEGYSVSREKKESFPLTVTSAQKNPTAFYLCASSPGTGTLGSQYFGPGTRLLVL.

Ten or more counts support this clonotype. The chain uses TRBV12-3 or TRBV12-4 and TRBJ2-7; D not certain. The V end was cut by 1 base, the J end by 2 bases, with 6 bases between. This CDR3 comprises 13 residues. CDR3 sequence: CASSLEVAYEQYF. As DNA, the CDR3 is TGTGCCAGCAGTTTAGAGGTAGCCTACGAGCAGTACTTC.

Many counts were recorded for this clonotype. The chain combines TRBV20-1 with TRBJ1-2; no firm D call. This CDR3 contains 15 residues. The V end lost 0 bases, the J end lost 4 bases, and 15 bases lay between the germline ends. Germline V lookup: CDR1 DFQATT, CDR2 SNEGSKA (reference sequence). The CDR3 protein is CSARDTGIGLYGYTF. CDR3 DNA sequence: TGCAGTGCTAGAGATACCGGGATCGGGCTCTATGGCTACACCTTC.

This clonotype was observed many times. The chain combines TRBV7-2 with TRBJ2-5; tentatively, D is TRBD2 (6 bases). This CDR3 region has 14 residues. The ends were cut back, 6 bases at V and 3 bases at J, with 14 bases in the middle. Germline assignment: CDR1 SGHTA and CDR2 FQGNSA. For the CDR3, the DNA is TGTGCCAGCAGATCCGGGACTCTAGAAGAGACCCAGTACTTC. This sequence encodes CASRSGTLEETQYF.

This clonotype was counted a few times. The rearrangement joins TRBV19 to TRBJ1-2; 8 bases fit TRBD1. Trimming at V came to 3 bases and at J to 0 bases, leaving 3 bases not matched to a gene. CDR3 length: 15 residues. Looked up from germline, CDR1 is LNHDA and CDR2 is SQIVND (reference sequence). The CDR3 region is CASSMGQAPNYGYTF. CDR3 bases: TGTGCCAGTAGTATGGGACAGGCCCCTAACTATGGCTACACCTTC. The whole variable domain, filled in from reference TRBV19 and TRBJ1-2, reads DGGITQSPKYLFRKEGQNVTLSCEQNLNHDAMYWYRQDPGQGLRLIYYSQIVNDFQKGDIAEGYSVSREKKESFPLTVTSAQKNPTAFYLCASSMGQAPNYGYTFGSGTRLTVV.

This clonotype was seen many times. This chain uses TRBV19 with TRBJ1-3, with D possibly matching TRBD1 (5 bases). The CDR3 loop spans 14 amino acids. Between the trimmed V and J ends, which lost 7 bases and 2 bases, there was a span of 12 bases. The germline CDR1 and CDR2 sequences are LNHDA and SQIVND (reference sequence). CDR3 protein: CASTAGTPGNTIYF. The CDR3 region has the DNA TGTGCCAGTACTGCGGGGACTCCTGGAAACACCATATATTTT.

This chain connects TRBV9 to TRBJ2-7; 14 bases are shared with TRBD2. With 3 bases clipped from V and 6 bases from J, the junction kept 8 bases outside the gene matches. CDR3 length equals 16 residues. CDR1 is SGDLS and CDR2 is YYNGEE in the germline V gene. This CDR3 is CASSGAGTSGSREQYF. Written as DNA, the CDR3 is TGTGCCAGCAGCGGTGCCGGGACTAGCGGGAGTCGCGAGCAGTACTTC. Based on the CDR3 plus reference TRBV9 and TRBJ2-7, the full variable domain is DSGVTQTPKHLITATGQRVTLRCSPRSGDLSVYWYQQSLDQGLQFLIQYYNGEERAKGNILERFSAQQFPDLHSELNLSSLELGDSALYFCASSGAGTSGSREQYFGPGTRLTVT.